The 27 T cell receptor beta chains listed next were all sequenced from one sample in a study of T-cell memory formation after mild COVID-19. Each CDR3 protein is one row after TCRdb ran MiXCR on the 5' RACE reads. The table includes approximately 210,000 distinct CDR3 sequences, more than 9% detected once. Sequenced input: PBMCs or a T cell subset sorted from them (not recorded which). These receptors originate from a man younger than 35 who had mild COVID-19 (a few samples of this study predate the infection). Cell type and time point are not known.

The sample holds a few counts of this clonotype. The gene calls are TRBV7-2 and TRBJ1-6; no firm D call. The CDR3 loop spans 12 amino acids. Germline CDR1 is SGHTA and CDR2 is FQGNSA. Between the trimmed V and J ends, which lost 6 bases and 17 bases, there was a span of 17 bases. The CDR3 sequence is CASSIGPTAVHF. The CDR3 DNA sequence: TGTGCCAGCAGTATAGGGCCAACAGCCGTCCACTTT.

The chain joins TRBV11-2 to TRBJ1-5; D unclear. Germline-derived CDR1 and CDR2 are SGHAT and FQNNGV. Trimming took 3 bases from V and 0 from J, leaving 12 bases between them. The CDR3 is made up of 16 amino acids. Here the CDR3 DNA reads TGTGCCAGCAGCTTGGAGACACCTTATAGCAATCAGCCCCAGCATTTT. Translated: CASSLETPYSNQPQHF.

This clonotype was seen more than once but under ten times. This chain joins TRBV7-6 and TRBJ1-4, with a weak D call TRBD1 (5 bases). Trimming cost V 7 bases and J 4 bases, with 13 bases left between them. The CDR3 runs to 14 residues. Germline V lookup: CDR1 SGHVS, CDR2 FNYEAQ. The CDR3 DNA follows: TGTGCCAGCAAAGTGGGGGAAATTAATGAAAAACTGTTTTTT. Translated: CASKVGEINEKLFF. Full variable domain (remainder filled in from reference TRBV7-6 and TRBJ1-4): GAGVSQSPRYKVTKRGQDVALRCDPISGHVSLYWYRQALGQGPEFLTYFNYEAQQDKSGLPNDRFSAERPEGSISTLTIQRTEQRDSAMYRCASKVGEINEKLFFGSGTQLSVL.

This chain links TRBV5-1 with TRBJ2-1; D gene ambiguous. Trimming removed 0 bases at V and 7 bases at J, with 8 bases between. From germline, CDR1 is SGHRS and CDR2 YFSETQ. CDR3 length equals 13 residues. CDR3 in DNA: TGCGCCAGCAGCTTGGAAGGGCGGAATGAGCAGTTCTTC. This translates into CASSLEGRNEQFF.

This clonotype was counted only a few times. This chain connects TRBV7-2 to TRBJ2-4; 8 nucleotides match TRBD1. J was trimmed by 9 bases and V by 4 bases; bases with no gene match: 5. The CDR3 sequence is 13 residues long. The germline gives CDR1 SGHTA, CDR2 FQGNSA. The CDR3 is CASSSLDRGIQYF. For the CDR3, the DNA is TGTGCCAGCAGCTCGTTAGACAGGGGCATTCAGTACTTC.

The chain combines TRBV20-1 with TRBJ2-3; D perhaps matches TRBD1 (7 bases). V was trimmed by 5 bases and J by 5 bases, leaving 14 bases between them. This CDR3 contains 13 residues. Germline V gene lookup returns CDR1 DFQATT and CDR2 SNEGSKA (reference sequence). In DNA form, the CDR3 reads TGCAGTGCTCGGGGGACAGTTGGAGATACGCAGTATTTT. Its protein product is CSARGTVGDTQYF.

This clonotype was observed many times. The rearrangement uses TRBV7-2 and TRBJ2-1, with a weak D call TRBD1 (5 bases). V gave up 5 bases and J gave up 7 bases, with 18 bases separating them. From germline, CDR1 is SGHTA and CDR2 FQGNSA. The CDR3 runs to 15 residues. This CDR3 is CASSPTRAQSNEQFF. The CDR3, as DNA: TGTGCCAGCAGCCCCACCAGGGCCCAATCGAATGAGCAGTTCTTC.

This clonotype was counted ten times or more. The chain recombines TRBV7-2 with TRBJ1-6; 10 nucleotides align to TRBD1. V gave up 5 bases and J gave up 14 bases; unmatched junction bases: 6. The CDR3 has 13 amino acids. The germline V gene encodes CDR1 SGHTA and CDR2 FQGNSA. The CDR3 coding sequence is TGTGCCAGCAGCCAACGGGACAGGGGAACCCTCCACTTT. The encoded protein is CASSQRDRGTLHF.

The rearrangement links TRBV4-2 to TRBJ1-4; perhaps TRBD1 as D (5 bases). The germline V gene encodes CDR1 LGHNA and CDR2 YNFKEQ. This CDR3 comprises 18 residues. The ends were cut back, 3 bases at V and 8 bases at J, with 25 bases in the middle. CDR3 bases: TGTGCCAGCAGCCATGTGACGGCTACGGGACGCGCGGAAGAAAAACTGTTTTTT. This codes for CASSHVTATGRAEEKLFF.

The gene calls are TRBV20-1 and TRBJ2-1, with TRBD1 matching over 9 bases. The CDR3 has 20 amino acids. Germline CDR1 and CDR2: DFQATT and SNEGSKA (reference sequence). The J segment lost 9 bases and the V segment lost 3 bases, leaving 27 bases of the junction unmatched. DNA of the CDR3: TGCAGTGCTAGCGAAAGATACAGGGGGCAGCTATTTGAGTCCTTCAGTGAGCAGTTCTTC. It codes for CSASERYRGQLFESFSEQFF.

This clonotype came up a few times. The chain employs TRBV9 and TRBJ2-3, with D possibly being TRBD2 (7 bases). Germline CDR1 reads SGDLS; CDR2 reads YYNGEE. The CDR3 has 14 amino acids. Deletions cut 1 base from V and 4 bases from J, with 10 bases between. The CDR3 sequence is CASSVRGAADTQYF. The CDR3 bases are TGTGCCAGCAGCGTACGGGGGGCGGCAGATACGCAGTATTTT.

This chain uses TRBV2 with TRBJ1-1; D is unclear. Between the trimmed V and J ends, which lost 8 bases and 5 bases, there was a span of 12 bases. In germline, CDR1 is SNHLY, CDR2 FYNNEI. The CDR3 has 12 residues. DNA of the CDR3: TGTGCCAGCGGAAGACACGGGACTGAAGCTTTCTTT. This encodes CASGRHGTEAFF.

V gene TRBV5-1 combines with J gene TRBJ2-3; no reliable D call. The CDR3 covers 12 residues. The V and J ends lost 1 base and 4 bases respectively, with 4 bases between them. Germline lookup yields CDR1 SGHRS and CDR2 YFSETQ. DNA for the CDR3: TGCGCCAGCAGCTTGTGGTCAGATACGCAGTATTTT. Translation: CASSLWSDTQYF.

V usage is TRBV7-9 and J usage is TRBJ1-1; D is unresolved. The V end was cut by 5 bases, the J end by 4 bases, with 17 bases between. The germline V gene encodes CDR1 SEHNR and CDR2 FQNEAQ (reference sequence). This CDR3 comprises 15 residues. The chain's CDR3 is CASSAIKGGVTEAFF. For the CDR3, the DNA is TGTGCCAGCAGCGCCATTAAGGGCGGGGTCACTGAAGCTTTCTTT.

This clonotype was observed a handful of times. The V and J genes are TRBV4-1 and TRBJ1-4; the match to TRBD1 covers 7 bases. This CDR3 has 19 amino acids. V lost 5 bases to trimming and J lost 5 bases; unmatched junction nucleotides: 20. Germline V gene lookup returns CDR1 MGHRA and CDR2 YSYEKL. As DNA, the CDR3 is TGCGCCAGCAGCAAAACGTTTGGGCCCACGACAGGGAAGAATGAAAAACTGTTTTTT. This gives the protein CASSKTFGPTTGKNEKLFF.

The sample holds a few counts of this clonotype. The chain links TRBV4-1 to TRBJ1-3; 7 bases are a match to TRBD1. Trimming at V came to 3 bases and at J to 5 bases, leaving 10 bases not matched to a gene. The CDR3 has 16 residues. Germline CDR1 and CDR2: MGHRA and YSYEKL. The CDR3 loop is CASSQGPGQSRNTIYF. The CDR3 region has the DNA TGCGCCAGCAGCCAGGGTCCGGGACAGAGTCGAAACACCATATATTTT.

The CDR3 coding sequence is TGTGCCAGCAGCTTAGTTCTCTCTGGGGCCAACGTCCTGACTTTC. This translates into CASSLVLSGANVLTF. The rearrangement joins TRBV7-2 to TRBJ2-6, with D uncertain. Germline lookup yields CDR1 SGHTA and CDR2 FQGNSA. Trimming stripped 1 base from V and 0 bases from J, with 4 bases between. The CDR3 runs 15 residues. Filled out from reference TRBV7-2 and TRBJ2-6, the complete variable domain reads GAGVSQSPSNKVTEKGKDVELRCDPISGHTALYWYRQSLGQGLEFLIYFQGNSAPDKSGLPSDRFSAERTGGSVSTLTIQRTQQEDSAVYLCASSLVLSGANVLTFGAGSRLTVL.

This clonotype occurred many times. The J gene is TRBJ1-4, the V gene TRBV6-5; 7 nucleotides match TRBD1. Germline CDR1 and CDR2: MNHEY and SVGAGI. There are 14 residues in the CDR3. With 8 bases clipped from V and 7 bases from J, the junction kept 10 bases outside the gene matches. The CDR3 reads CASGRTGPGEKLFF. CDR3 DNA: TGTGCCAGCGGGCGGACAGGTCCTGGTGAAAAACTGTTTTTT.

The V gene is TRBV5-1, the J gene TRBJ2-2; D may be TRBD1 (5 bases). The CDR3 extends over 14 amino acids. Trimming shortened V by 0 bases and J by 7 bases, and 10 bases separated the two germline ends. Germline V gene lookup returns CDR1 SGHRS and CDR2 YFSETQ. This chain's CDR3 is CASSLAGKDGELFF. The CDR3 DNA sequence: TGCGCCAGCAGCTTGGCAGGGAAGGACGGGGAGCTGTTTTTT. Together with reference TRBV5-1 and TRBJ2-2, the CDR3 gives the full variable domain: KAGVTQTPRYLIKTRGQQVTLSCSPISGHRSVSWYQQTPGQGLQFLFEYFSETQRNKGNFPGRFSGRQFSNSRSEMNVSTLELGDSALYLCASSLAGKDGELFFGEGSRLTVL.

J is TRBJ1-2 and V is TRBV6-1; possibly TRBD1 for D (6 bases). The CDR3 totals 14 residues. Germline V lookup: CDR1 MNHNS, CDR2 SASEGT. V lost 7 bases and J lost 7, with 19 bases in between. The CDR3 DNA reads TGTGCCAGCATCGTGGGGGGGCGATCGGTTGGCTACACCTTC. It yields the protein CASIVGGRSVGYTF.

This clonotype was observed a single time. The chain carries TRBV5-1 and TRBJ2-3; 9 positions agree with TRBD2. Germline V lookup: CDR1 SGHRS, CDR2 YFSETQ. V trimming: 4 bases; J trimming: 4 bases; junction bases outside the gene matches: 7. The CDR3 extends over 15 amino acids. The DNA for the CDR3 is TGCGCCAGCAGCCATGCGGGGGGGTCGTCAGATACGCAGTATTTT. It yields the protein CASSHAGGSSDTQYF.

This clonotype was counted only a few times. The CDR3 DNA reads TGCAGTGCTAGACCCTGGGAGACCCAGTACTTC. Encoded protein: CSARPWETQYF. This sequence joins TRBV20-1 and TRBJ2-5; no firm D call. This CDR3 has 11 amino acids. Germline CDR1 DFQATT, CDR2 SNEGSKA (reference sequence). V was cut by 2 bases and J by 5 bases, with 6 bases left in between.

This clonotype was picked up a small number of times. The chain joins TRBV4-2 to TRBJ2-1; D is uncertain. The length of the CDR3 is 16 residues. Trimming pared 1 base from V and 0 bases from J, leaving 10 bases between. Germline V gene data show CDR1 as LGHNA and CDR2 as YNFKEQ. In DNA form, the CDR3 reads TGTGCCAGCAGCCAAGTTGGGGTTAGCTCCTACAATGAGCAGTTCTTC. Translating gives CASSQVGVSSYNEQFF.

This clonotype was observed a handful of times. The chain links TRBV7-2 to TRBJ2-3; 11 bases agree with TRBD2. V trimming: 6 bases; J trimming: 4 bases; junction bases outside the gene matches: 9. The length of the CDR3 is 16 residues. CDR1 and CDR2 (germline): SGHTA, FQGNSA. The CDR3 sequence is CASSPTSGGFADTQYF. Here the CDR3 DNA reads TGTGCCAGCAGTCCCACTAGCGGGGGATTTGCAGATACGCAGTATTTT.

In this sample, this clonotype turned up a few times. V gene TRBV6-2 or TRBV6-3 combines with J gene TRBJ2-1; TRBD2 matches at 7 bases. The CDR3 totals 9 residues. Germline V CDR1 and CDR2: MNHEY, SVGEGT. J gave up 13 bases and V 8 bases, and 2 bases lay outside the gene matches. As DNA, the CDR3 is TGTGCCAGCGGGAGGGGACAGTTCTTC. This gives the protein CASGRGQFF.

This rearrangement joins TRBV7-2 to TRBJ1-3; a possible D gene is TRBD1 (5 bases). This CDR3 region has 15 residues. The V end was cut by 4 bases, the J end by 0 bases, with 10 bases between. The germline gives CDR1 SGHTA, CDR2 FQGNSA. The CDR3 is CASSSPGGSGNTIYF. The CDR3 DNA reads TGTGCCAGCAGCTCCCCGGGGGGCTCTGGAAACACCATATATTTT.

The chain joins TRBV7-2 to TRBJ1-4; 11 positions agree with TRBD1. The V gene's germline CDR1 is SGHTA and CDR2 FQGNSA. V lost 1 base and J lost 8; bases outside the gene matches: 3. The CDR3 runs to 15 residues. CDR3 nucleotide sequence: TGTGCCAGCAGCTTAGTGGGGACAGGGGGAGAAAAACTGTTTTTT. Encoded protein: CASSLVGTGGEKLFF.